This TCR beta chain appears in the sequencing data of a study of cytomegalovirus exposure and HLA in healthy donors. Whole-study context: From approximately 170 million T cells, an earlier analysis saw 90 million to 130 million unique TCR beta sequences. Regarding the study as a whole: Highly shared variants forming one cluster were likely a sequencing artifact.

This CDR3 spans 15 amino acids. Germline V gives CDR1 KGHSH, CDR2 LQKENI. With V trimmed by 3 bases and J by 0 bases, 2 bases remained unmatched. Primers for the PCR totalled 60 Vbeta and 13 Jbeta. Here immunoSEQ multiplex PCR was the method, and the copy in TCRdb shows in-frame clones only, minus some. The table has over 150,000 clones, 65% to 85% seen once. This clone appeared once. The antigen is unknown. Sequencing was performed on PBMCs. The origin of this receptor is a woman in her forties or fifties in good health and CMV-seropositive. The V and J genes are TRBV18 and TRBJ1-5; 7 bases are shared with TRBD1. The CDR3 sequence is CASSPGQDSNQPQHF. CDR3 sequence (DNA): TGTGCCAGCTCACCCGGACAGGATAGCAATCAGCCCCAGCATTTT.